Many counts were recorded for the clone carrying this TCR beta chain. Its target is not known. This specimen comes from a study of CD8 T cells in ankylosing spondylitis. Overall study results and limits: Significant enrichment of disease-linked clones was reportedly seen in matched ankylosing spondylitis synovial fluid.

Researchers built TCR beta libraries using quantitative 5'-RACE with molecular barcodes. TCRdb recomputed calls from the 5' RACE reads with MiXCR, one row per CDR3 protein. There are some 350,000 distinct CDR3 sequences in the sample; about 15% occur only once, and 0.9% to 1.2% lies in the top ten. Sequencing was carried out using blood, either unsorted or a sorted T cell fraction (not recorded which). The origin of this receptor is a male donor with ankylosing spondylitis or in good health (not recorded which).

The CDR3 nucleotides are TGTGCCAGCAGCCTCGGCAGGGCCGGGGAGCTGTTTTTT. Its protein product is CASSLGRAGELFF. The chain joins TRBV14 to TRBJ2-2; perhaps TRBD1 as D (5 bases). Germline CDR1 reads SGHDN; CDR2 reads FVKESK. The CDR3 is 13 residues long. Trimming removed 4 bases at V and 6 bases at J, with 9 bases between.